The clone carrying this T cell receptor (beta chain) counts as medium-sized. This entry belongs to a study of spatial heterogeneity in lung cancer. Time point defined: sample taken at primary tumor resection. The authors sequenced whole RNA from tumor, nontumor lung or frozen PBMC without sorting. There were 72 donors, all of them untreated patients with early-stage non-small cell lung cancer. Each molecule of TCR cDNA was tagged with one unique molecular identifier. TCRdb ran MiXCR on the 5' RACE reads and lists one entry per CDR3 protein. Of about 11,000 distinct CDR3 sequences detected, about 3.7% appear once; the ten largest clones hold 6% to 9.5%. This TCR derives from a male donor with early-stage non-small cell lung cancer. The sample in question was normal lung tissue next to the tumor, obtained at surgery.

CDR3 sequence reads: CSARPPEGSYTEAFF. Here the CDR3 DNA reads TGCAGTGCTAGGCCCCCCGAGGGGAGTTACACTGAAGCTTTCTTT. This sequence joins TRBV20-1 and TRBJ1-1; tentatively, D is TRBD1 (5 bases). Looked up from germline, CDR1 is DFQATT and CDR2 is SNEGSKA (reference sequence). V shed 3 bases and J shed 3 bases, with 17 bases lying between them. This CDR3 is built from 15 residues.